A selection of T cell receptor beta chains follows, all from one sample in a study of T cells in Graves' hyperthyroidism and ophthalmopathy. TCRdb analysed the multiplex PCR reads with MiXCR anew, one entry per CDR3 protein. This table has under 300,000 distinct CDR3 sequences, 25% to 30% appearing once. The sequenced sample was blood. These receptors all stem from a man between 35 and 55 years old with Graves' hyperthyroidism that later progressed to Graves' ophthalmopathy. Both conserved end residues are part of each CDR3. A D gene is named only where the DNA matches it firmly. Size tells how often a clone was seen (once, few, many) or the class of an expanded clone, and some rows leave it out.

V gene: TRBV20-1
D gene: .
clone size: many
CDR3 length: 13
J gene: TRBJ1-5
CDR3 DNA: TGCAGTGCTAGACAGACAGCTAATCAGCCCCAGCATTTT
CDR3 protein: CSARQTANQPQHF

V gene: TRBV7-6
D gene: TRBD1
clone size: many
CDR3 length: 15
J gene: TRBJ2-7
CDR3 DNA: TGTGCCAGCAGCTACAGAGGGGGACAGGGATACGAGCAGTACTTC
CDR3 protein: CASSYRGGQGYEQYF

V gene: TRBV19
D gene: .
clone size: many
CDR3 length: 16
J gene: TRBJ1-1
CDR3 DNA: TGTGCCAGTATGCGGCCGGGACGGCAGTATAACACTGAAGCTTTCTTT
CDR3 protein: CASMRPGRQYNTEAFF

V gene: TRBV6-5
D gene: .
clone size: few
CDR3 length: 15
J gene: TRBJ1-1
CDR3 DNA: TGTGCCAGCAGTTACGAGGGGGGGAAGAACACTGAAGCTTTCTTT
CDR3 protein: CASSYEGGKNTEAFF

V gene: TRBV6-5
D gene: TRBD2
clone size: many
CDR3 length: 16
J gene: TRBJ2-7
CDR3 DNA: TGTGCCAGCAGTTACAGGGGAGGGGTAAGCTCCTACGAGCAGTACTTC
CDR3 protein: CASSYRGGVSSYEQYF

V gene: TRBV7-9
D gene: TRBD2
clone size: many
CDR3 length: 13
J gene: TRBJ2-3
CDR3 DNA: TGTGCCAGCACCGGGACTAGCGGGAGCGCGCAGTATTTT
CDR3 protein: CASTGTSGSAQYF

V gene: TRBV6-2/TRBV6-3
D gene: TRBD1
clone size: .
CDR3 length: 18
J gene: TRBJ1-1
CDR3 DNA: TGTGCCAGCAGTTTCGAAGCCGGGACAGGGACCCTGAACACTGAAGCTTTCTTT
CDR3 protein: CASSFEAGTGTLNTEAFF

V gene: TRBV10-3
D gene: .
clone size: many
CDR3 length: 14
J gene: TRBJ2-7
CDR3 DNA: TGTGCCATCAGTGCCTACCCGAGCTCCTACGAGCAGTACTTC
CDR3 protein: CAISAYPSSYEQYF

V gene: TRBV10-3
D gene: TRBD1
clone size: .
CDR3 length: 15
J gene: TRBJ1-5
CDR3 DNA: TGTACCATCAGTGAACAGGGGACTAGCAATCAGCCCCAGCATTTT
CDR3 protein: CTISEQGTSNQPQHF

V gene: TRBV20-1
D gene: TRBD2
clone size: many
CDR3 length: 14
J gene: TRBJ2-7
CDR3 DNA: TGCAGTGCTAGCCTGACTAGCGGGTTCTACGAGCAGTACTTC
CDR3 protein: CSASLTSGFYEQYF

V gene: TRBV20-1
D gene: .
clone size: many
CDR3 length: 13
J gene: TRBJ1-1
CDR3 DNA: TGCAGTGCTAGGGAGACCGGGGACACTGAAGCTTTCTTT
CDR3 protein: CSARETGDTEAFF

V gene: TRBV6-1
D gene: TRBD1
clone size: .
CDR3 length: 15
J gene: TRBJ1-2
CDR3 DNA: TGTGCCAGCAGCTTCACAGGGGTTCTTAACTATGGCTACACCTTC
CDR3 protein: CASSFTGVLNYGYTF

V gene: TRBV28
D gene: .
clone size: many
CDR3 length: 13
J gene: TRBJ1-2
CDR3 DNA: TGTGCCAGCAGTTCCTCCACGGATTATGGCTACACCTTC
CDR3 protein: CASSSSTDYGYTF

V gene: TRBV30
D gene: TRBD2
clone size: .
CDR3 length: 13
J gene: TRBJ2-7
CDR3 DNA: TGTGCCTGGAGCGCCATGGGGGGGTCCGAGCAGTACTTC
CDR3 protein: CAWSAMGGSEQYF

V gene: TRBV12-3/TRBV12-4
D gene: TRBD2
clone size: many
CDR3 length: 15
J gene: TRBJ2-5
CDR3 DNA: TGTGCCAGCAGTCGGACTAGCGGGAGGATTGAGACCCAGTACTTC
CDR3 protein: CASSRTSGRIETQYF

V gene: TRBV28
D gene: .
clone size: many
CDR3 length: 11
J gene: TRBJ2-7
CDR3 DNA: TGTGCCAGCAGCCCTTTTTGGGAGCAGTACTTC
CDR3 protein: CASSPFWEQYF

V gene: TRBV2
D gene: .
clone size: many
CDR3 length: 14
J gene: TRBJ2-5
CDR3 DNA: TGTGCCAGCAGACGGGGTTTTCGCCAAGAGACCCAGTACTTC
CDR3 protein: CASRRGFRQETQYF

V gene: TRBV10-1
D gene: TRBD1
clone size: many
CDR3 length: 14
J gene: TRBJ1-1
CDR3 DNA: TGCGCCAGCAACTTTGACAGGGGCAGAACTGAAGCTTTCTTT
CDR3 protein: CASNFDRGRTEAFF

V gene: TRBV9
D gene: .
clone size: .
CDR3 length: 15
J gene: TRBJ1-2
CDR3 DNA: TGTGCCAGCAGCGTAGCACCACAGGAGGCCTATGGCTACACCTTC
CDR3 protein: CASSVAPQEAYGYTF

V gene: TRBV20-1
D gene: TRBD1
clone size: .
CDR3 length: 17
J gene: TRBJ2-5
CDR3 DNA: TGCAGTGCCGAGAGGACCCCGACAGGGGGCTACCAAGAGACCCAGTACTTC
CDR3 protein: CSAERTPTGGYQETQYF

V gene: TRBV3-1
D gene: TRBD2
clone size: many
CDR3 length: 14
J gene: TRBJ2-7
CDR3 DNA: TGTGCCAGCAGCCCGGGAGGCCTCTCCTACGAGCAGTACTTC
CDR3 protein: CASSPGGLSYEQYF

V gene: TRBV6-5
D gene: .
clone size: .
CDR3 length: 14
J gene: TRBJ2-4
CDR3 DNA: TGTGCCAGCAGTTTCCCGGGGGCCGAAAACATTCAGTACTTC
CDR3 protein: CASSFPGAENIQYF

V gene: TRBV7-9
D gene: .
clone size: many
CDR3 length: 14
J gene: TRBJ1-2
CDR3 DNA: TGTGCCAGCAGCAACATTCCAGGGGTCTATGGCTACACCTTC
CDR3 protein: CASSNIPGVYGYTF

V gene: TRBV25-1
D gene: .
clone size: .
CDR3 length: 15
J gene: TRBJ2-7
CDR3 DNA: TGTGCCAGCAGCTTAGGAGGACTCTTCCCCTACGAGCAGTACTTC
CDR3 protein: CASSLGGLFPYEQYF

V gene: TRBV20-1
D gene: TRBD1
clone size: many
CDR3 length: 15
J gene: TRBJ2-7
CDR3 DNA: TGCAGTGCTACGCGACAGGGGGACGTTTTCTACGAGCAGTACTTC
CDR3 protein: CSATRQGDVFYEQYF

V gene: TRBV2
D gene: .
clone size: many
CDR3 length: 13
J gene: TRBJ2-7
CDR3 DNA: TGTGCCAGCAGTGAGCACGCGCGGTACGAGCAGTACTTC
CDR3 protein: CASSEHARYEQYF

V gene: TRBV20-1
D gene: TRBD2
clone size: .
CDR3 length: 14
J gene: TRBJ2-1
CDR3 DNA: TGCAGTGCTACTTCTAGCGGGACCTACAATGAGCAGTTCTTC
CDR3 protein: CSATSSGTYNEQFF

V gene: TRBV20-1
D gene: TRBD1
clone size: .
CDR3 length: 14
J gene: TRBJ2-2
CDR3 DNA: TGCAGTGCTAGAGTTCAGGGGGACACCGGGGAGCTGTTTTTT
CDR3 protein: CSARVQGDTGELFF

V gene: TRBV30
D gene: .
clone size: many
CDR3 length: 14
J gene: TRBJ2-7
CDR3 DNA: TGTGCCTGCCTCAGGGAAACTACTTCCCACGAGCAGTACTTC
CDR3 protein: CACLRETTSHEQYF

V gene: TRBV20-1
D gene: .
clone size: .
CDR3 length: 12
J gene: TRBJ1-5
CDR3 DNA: TGCAGTGCTACCTCTGACCGGGGCCTTGGGGATTTT
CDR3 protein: CSATSDRGLGDF

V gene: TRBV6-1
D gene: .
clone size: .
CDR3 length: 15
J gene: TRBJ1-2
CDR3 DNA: TGTGCCAGCAGTGGGCTCCGGGACGTTAACTATGGCTACACCTTC
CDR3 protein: CASSGLRDVNYGYTF

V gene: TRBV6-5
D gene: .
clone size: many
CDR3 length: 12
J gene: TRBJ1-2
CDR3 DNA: TGTGCCAGCAGTTCGACAATTCCCGGCTACACCTTC
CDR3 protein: CASSSTIPGYTF

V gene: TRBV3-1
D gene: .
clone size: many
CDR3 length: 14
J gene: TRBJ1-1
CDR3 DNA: TGTGCCAGCAGCAGTCCGGGGCTCGCCACTGAAGCTTTCTTT
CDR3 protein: CASSSPGLATEAFF

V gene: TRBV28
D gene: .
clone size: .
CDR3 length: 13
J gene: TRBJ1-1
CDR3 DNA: TGTGCCAGCAGTCCGACACCTCACACTGAAGCTTTCTTT
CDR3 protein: CASSPTPHTEAFF

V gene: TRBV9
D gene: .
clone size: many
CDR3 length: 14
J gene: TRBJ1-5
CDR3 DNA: TGTGCCAGCAGCCAAACAGTAGACGGTCAGCCCCAGCATTTT
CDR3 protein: CASSQTVDGQPQHF

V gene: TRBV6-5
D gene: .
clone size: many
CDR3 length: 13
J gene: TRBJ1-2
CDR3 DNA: TGTGCCAGCAGTAACCATTTAGGAGGTGGCTACACCTTC
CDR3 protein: CASSNHLGGGYTF

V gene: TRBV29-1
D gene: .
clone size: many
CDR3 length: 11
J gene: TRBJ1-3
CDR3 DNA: TGCAGCGCTTGGAGTGGAAACACCATATATTTT
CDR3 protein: CSAWSGNTIYF

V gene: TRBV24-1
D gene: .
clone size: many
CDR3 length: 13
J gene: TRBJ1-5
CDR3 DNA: TGTGCCACCAGTGATTTTAGCAATCAGCCCCAGCATTTT
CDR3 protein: CATSDFSNQPQHF

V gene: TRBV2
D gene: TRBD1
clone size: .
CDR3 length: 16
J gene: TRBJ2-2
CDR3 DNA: TGTGCCAGCGGGGACGACAGGGGGATCGTTGTCGGGGAGCTGTTTTTT
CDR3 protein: CASGDDRGIVVGELFF

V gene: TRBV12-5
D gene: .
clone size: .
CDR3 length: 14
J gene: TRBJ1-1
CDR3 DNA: TGTGCTAGCAGTCAGAGGACACGAGTCCCTGAAGCTTTCTTT
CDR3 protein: CASSQRTRVPEAFF

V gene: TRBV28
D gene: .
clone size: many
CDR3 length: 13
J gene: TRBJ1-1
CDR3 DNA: TGTGCCAGCTGGAGAACCCAAAACACTGAAGCTTTCTTT
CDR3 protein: CASWRTQNTEAFF

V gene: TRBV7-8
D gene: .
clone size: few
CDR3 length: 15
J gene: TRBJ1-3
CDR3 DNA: TGTGCCAGCAGCTTAGGCGGGGGGCGCGGAAACACCATATATTTT
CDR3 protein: CASSLGGGRGNTIYF

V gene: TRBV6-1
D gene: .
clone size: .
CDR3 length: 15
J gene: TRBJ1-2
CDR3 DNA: TGTGCCAGCAGGAGTAGGGTAGGGGCTAACTATGGCTACACCTTC
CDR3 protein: CASRSRVGANYGYTF

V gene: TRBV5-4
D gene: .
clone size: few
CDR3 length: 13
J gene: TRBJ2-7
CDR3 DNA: TGTGCCAGCAGCCACGGAGGGGGGTTCGAGCAGTACTTC
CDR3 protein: CASSHGGGFEQYF

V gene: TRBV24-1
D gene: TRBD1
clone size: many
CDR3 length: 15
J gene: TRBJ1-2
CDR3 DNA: TGTGCCACCAGTGATTCTCCGGGACAGGACTATGGCTACACCTTC
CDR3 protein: CATSDSPGQDYGYTF

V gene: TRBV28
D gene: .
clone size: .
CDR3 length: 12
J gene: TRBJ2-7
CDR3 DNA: TGTGCCAGCAGTGCTCGAAGCTACGAGCAGTACTTC
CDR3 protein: CASSARSYEQYF

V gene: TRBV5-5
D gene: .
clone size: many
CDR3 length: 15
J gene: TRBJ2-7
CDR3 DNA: TGTGCCAGCAGCTCCCCCGTCCGCGGGATCGACGAGCAGTACTTC
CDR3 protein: CASSSPVRGIDEQYF

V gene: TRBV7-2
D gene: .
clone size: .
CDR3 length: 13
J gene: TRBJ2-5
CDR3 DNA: TGTGCCAGCAGCTGGACAGTCCAAGAGACCCAGTACTTC
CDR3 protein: CASSWTVQETQYF

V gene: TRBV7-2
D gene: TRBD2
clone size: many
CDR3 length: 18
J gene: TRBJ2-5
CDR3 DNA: TGTGCCAGCAGCTTAGCTAGCGGGAGGGCCGGTAATCGAGAGACCCAGTACTTC
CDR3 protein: CASSLASGRAGNRETQYF

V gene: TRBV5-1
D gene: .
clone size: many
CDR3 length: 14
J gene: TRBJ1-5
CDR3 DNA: TGCGCCAGCAGCTTGGGGGAGCTGGATCAGCCCCAGCATTTT
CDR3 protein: CASSLGELDQPQHF

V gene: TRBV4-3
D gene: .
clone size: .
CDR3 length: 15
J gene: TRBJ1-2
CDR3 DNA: TGCGCCAGCAGCCAAGACTCGACTGGTAGCTATGGCTACACCTTC
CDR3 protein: CASSQDSTGSYGYTF

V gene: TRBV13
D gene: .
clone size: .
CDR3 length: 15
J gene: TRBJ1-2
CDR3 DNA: TGTGCCAGCAGCCAAAGGCACCAGTGGATGGGTGGCTACACCTTC
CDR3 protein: CASSQRHQWMGGYTF

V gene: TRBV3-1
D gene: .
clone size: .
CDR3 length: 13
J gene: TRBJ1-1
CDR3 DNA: TGTGCCAGCAGCCAAGAGGACGGCCCTGAAGCTTTCTTT
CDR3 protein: CASSQEDGPEAFF

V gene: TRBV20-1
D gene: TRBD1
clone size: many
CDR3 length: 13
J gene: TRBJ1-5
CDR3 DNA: TGCAGTGCTTCTCAGGACAGGAACCAGCCCCAGCATTTT
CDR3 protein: CSASQDRNQPQHF

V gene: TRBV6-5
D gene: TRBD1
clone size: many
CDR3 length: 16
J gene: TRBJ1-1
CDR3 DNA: TGTGCCAGCAGTTACCGAGGACAGGGTTTGATCACTGAAGCTTTCTTT
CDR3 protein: CASSYRGQGLITEAFF

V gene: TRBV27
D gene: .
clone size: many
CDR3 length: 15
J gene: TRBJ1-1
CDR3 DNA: TGTGCCAGCAGTGAGTCAGGGTCAAAAACGGGTGAAGCTTTCTTT
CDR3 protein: CASSESGSKTGEAFF